A selection of T cell receptor beta chains follows, all from one sample in a study of T cell repertoires in ileal Crohn's disease. Assay: immunoSEQ multiplex PCR; the TCRdb copy retains only in-frame clones and omits some. This sample has about 7,400 clones; roughly 79% occur once, and the top ten carry approximately 5%. Material for sequencing was ileal tissue. The receptor set was obtained from an adult with Crohn's disease. Both conserved end residues are part of each CDR3. A D gene is named only where the DNA matches it firmly. Clone size appears in some rows only: once, few, many, or a class for an expanded clone.

j_call: TRBJ1-5; d_call: .; v_call: TRBV29-1; clone_size: .; cdr3_aa: CSVAQGNQPQHF; cdr3_nt: TGCAGCGTTGCACAGGGCAATCAGCCCCAGCATTTT
j_call: TRBJ1-5; d_call: TRBD1; v_call: TRBV16; clone_size: .; cdr3_aa: CASSQDRVGQPQHF; cdr3_nt: TGTGCCAGCAGCCAGGACAGGGTAGGTCAGCCCCAGCATTTT
j_call: TRBJ1-2; d_call: TRBD1; v_call: TRBV10-3; clone_size: few; cdr3_aa: CATTSTGGGGYTF; cdr3_nt: TGTGCCACCACGTCTACAGGGGGGGGTGGCTACACCTTC
j_call: TRBJ1-5; d_call: .; v_call: TRBV19; clone_size: .; cdr3_aa: CASSIRGNQPQHF; cdr3_nt: TGTGCCAGTAGTATTCGGGGCAATCAGCCCCAGCATTTT
j_call: TRBJ2-1; d_call: .; v_call: TRBV6-1; clone_size: .; cdr3_aa: CASSVASEGYNEQFF; cdr3_nt: TGTGCCAGCAGTGTGGCTAGCGAGGGGTACAATGAGCAGTTCTTC
j_call: TRBJ2-6; d_call: TRBD2; v_call: TRBV29-1; clone_size: .; cdr3_aa: CSVEPARGGDGFSGANVLTF; cdr3_nt: TGCAGCGTTGAGCCAGCGCGGGGGGGGGATGGATTCTCTGGGGCCAACGTCCTGACTTTC
j_call: TRBJ2-7; d_call: TRBD2; v_call: TRBV5-1; clone_size: .; cdr3_aa: CASSPEAGGLDEQYF; cdr3_nt: TGCGCCAGCAGCCCGGAAGCGGGAGGGCTGGACGAGCAGTACTTC
j_call: TRBJ2-5; d_call: .; v_call: TRBV5-1; clone_size: once; cdr3_aa: CASSRGPIGETQYF; cdr3_nt: TGCGCCAGCAGCAGGGGTCCCATCGGGGAGACCCAGTACTTC
j_call: TRBJ1-2; d_call: TRBD1; v_call: TRBV7-3; clone_size: .; cdr3_aa: CASSPGQDHGYTF; cdr3_nt: TGTGCCAGCAGTCCCGGACAGGACCATGGCTACACCTTC
j_call: TRBJ1-1; d_call: .; v_call: TRBV7-9; clone_size: .; cdr3_aa: CASTSTRGAQGTEAFF; cdr3_nt: TGTGCCAGCACCTCAACCCGGGGGGCGCAAGGGACTGAAGCTTTCTTT
j_call: TRBJ2-6; d_call: .; v_call: TRBV29-1; clone_size: .; cdr3_aa: CGGSGGANVLTF; cdr3_nt: TGCGGCGGCTCGGGTGGGGCCAACGTCCTGACTTTC